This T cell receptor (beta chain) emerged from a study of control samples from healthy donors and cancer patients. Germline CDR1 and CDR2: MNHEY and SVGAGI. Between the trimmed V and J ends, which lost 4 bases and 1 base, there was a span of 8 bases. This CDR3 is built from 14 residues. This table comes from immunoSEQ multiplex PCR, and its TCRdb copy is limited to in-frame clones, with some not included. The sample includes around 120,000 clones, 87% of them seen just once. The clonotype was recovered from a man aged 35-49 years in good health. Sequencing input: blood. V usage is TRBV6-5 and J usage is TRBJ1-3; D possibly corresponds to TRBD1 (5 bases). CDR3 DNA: TGTGCCAGCAGTTTCCACAGGTCTGGAAACACCATATATTTT. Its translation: CASSFHRSGNTIYF.